These T cell receptor beta chains were read from a single sample in a study of vaccination and CD4 T cells after COVID-19. Their cognate antigens are unknown. In TCRdb, the PCR reads were re-called with MiXCR into one record per CDR3 protein. The top ten hold 70% to 90% of the sample, which has fewer than 1,200 distinct CDR3 sequences, around a third seen once. Input material: CD4+ T cells from blood, cultured in vitro. These receptors all come from a human donor in good health. The CDR3 runs from the conserved cysteine through the conserved F or W. D genes are given only for firm matches. Clone size is shown for a subset of rows, as once, few, many or a class of expanded clone.

clone size	D gene	V gene	J gene	CDR3 protein	CDR3 DNA
few	TRBD2	TRBV7-3	TRBJ2-3	CASSFQLAGVSTDTQYF	TGTGCCAGCAGCTTTCAGCTAGCGGGCGTTAGCACAGATACGCAGTATTTT
NA	TRBD2	TRBV7-6	TRBJ2-1	CASSSGTSGSRKFF	TGTGCCAGCAGCTCGGGGACTAGCGGGAGTAGGAAGTTCTTC
few	NA	TRBV7-3	TRBJ2-3	CASSLQGTFTDTQYF	TGTGCCAGCAGCTTACAGGGGACCTTCACAGATACGCAGTATTTT
few	TRBD1	TRBV6-1	TRBJ1-2	CASTGGVGYTF	TGTGCCAGCACAGGGGGGGTTGGCTACACCTTC
NA	NA	TRBV11-1	TRBJ1-1	CASSDRRRTFEAFF	TGTGCCAGCAGCGACCGACGGAGGACCTTTGAAGCTTTCTTT
NA	TRBD2	TRBV27	TRBJ2-2	CASSLTSGRFNTGELFF	TGTGCCAGCAGTTTAACTAGCGGGAGGTTTAACACCGGGGAGCTGTTTTTT
NA	NA	TRBV7-2	TRBJ2-7	CASSSQGDEQYF	TGTGCCAGCAGCTCCCAGGGTGACGAGCAGTACTTC
few	NA	TRBV7-9	TRBJ2-7	CASSPRVRDYEQYF	TGTGCCAGCAGCCCCCGAGTCAGAGACTACGAGCAGTACTTC
NA	NA	TRBV21-1	TRBJ2-2	CASGSWCLGTENTGELFF	TGTGCCAGCGGATCGTGGTGTCTTGGGACAGAGAACACCGGGGAGCTGTTTTTT
NA	NA	TRBV19	TRBJ2-7	CASSIGTGRYEQYF	TGTGCCAGTAGTATAGGCACAGGGAGGTACGAGCAGTACTTC
NA	NA	TRBV2	TRBJ2-1	CASSVPSQKGNEQFF	TGTGCCAGCAGTGTACCTAGCCAAAAGGGGAATGAGCAGTTCTTC
NA	NA	TRBV19	TRBJ1-5	CASTGRVGNQPQHF	TGTGCCAGTACAGGACGAGTGGGCAATCAGCCCCAGCATTTT
medium-sized	TRBD1	TRBV28	TRBJ1-2	CASSRWTGLNYGYTF	TGTGCCAGCAGTCGTTGGACAGGACTTAACTATGGCTACACCTTC
NA	TRBD2	TRBV20-1	TRBJ2-4	CSASPLAGLAKNIQYF	TGCAGTGCTAGTCCCCTAGCGGGATTAGCCAAAAACATTCAGTACTTC
NA	NA	TRBV14	TRBJ2-5	CASSQVRETQYF	TGTGCCAGCAGCCAAGTTCGTGAGACCCAGTACTTC
few	NA	TRBV7-9	TRBJ2-7	CASSLLLGAQMEQYF	TGTGCCAGCAGCTTACTCCTGGGGGCGCAGATGGAGCAGTACTTC
NA	TRBD2	TRBV5-1	TRBJ2-1	CASSLGPETSREQFF	TGCGCCAGCAGCTTGGGACCCGAGACTAGCCGTGAGCAGTTCTTC
NA	NA	TRBV12-3/TRBV12-4	TRBJ1-6	CASSLASLSPLHF	TGTGCCAGCAGTTTAGCGTCGCTTTCACCCCTCCACTTT
few	NA	TRBV12-3/TRBV12-4	TRBJ1-5	CASSLTRVNQPQHF	TGTGCCAGCAGCCTAACGAGGGTAAATCAGCCCCAGCATTTT
NA	NA	TRBV20-1	TRBJ2-2	CSARVRQNENTGELFF	TGCAGTGCTAGAGTTAGGCAGAATGAGAACACCGGGGAGCTGTTTTTT
NA	NA	TRBV2	TRBJ2-7	CASSESSYEQYF	TGTGCCAGCAGTGAAAGCAGCTACGAGCAGTACTTC
NA	NA	TRBV28	TRBJ2-7	CASRLREQYF	TGTGCCAGCCGTCTAAGGGAGCAGTACTTC
NA	NA	TRBV7-9	TRBJ2-7	CASSLRDGASYEQYF	TGTGCCAGCAGCTTAAGGGACGGAGCCTCCTACGAGCAGTACTTC
NA	TRBD1	TRBV6-1	TRBJ1-5	CASSERETGYQPQHF	TGTGCCAGCAGTGAAAGGGAGACAGGGTATCAGCCCCAGCATTTT
few	NA	TRBV20-1	TRBJ2-7	CSAQNPGSPTYEQYF	TGCAGTGCTCAAAATCCGGGGTCCCCAACCTACGAGCAGTACTTC
NA	NA	TRBV11-2	TRBJ1-1	CASSESDRTEAFF	TGTGCCAGCAGCGAAAGTGATCGCACTGAAGCTTTCTTT
NA	TRBD1	TRBV6-5	TRBJ2-7	CASSFSTGTYEQYF	TGTGCCAGCAGTTTCTCGACAGGGACCTACGAGCAGTACTTC
few	TRBD2	TRBV5-1	TRBJ2-2	CASSLPSGGTGELFF	TGCGCCAGCAGCTTACCTAGCGGGGGCACCGGGGAGCTGTTTTTT
NA	NA	TRBV19	TRBJ1-1	CASSIARTENTEAFF	TGTGCCAGTAGTATAGCCCGGACAGAGAACACTGAAGCTTTCTTT
NA	TRBD1	TRBV11-2	TRBJ2-3	CASSFRDRGVYF	TGTGCCAGCAGCTTCAGGGACAGGGGTGTGTATTTT
NA	NA	TRBV12-3/TRBV12-4	TRBJ2-3	CASSFSGSTDTQYF	TGTGCCAGCAGTTTCTCAGGTAGCACAGATACGCAGTATTTT
NA	TRBD1	TRBV28	TRBJ1-5	CASSLNPGTGANQPQHF	TGTGCCAGCAGTCTAAACCCCGGGACAGGGGCCAATCAGCCCCAGCATTTT
few	NA	TRBV10-1	TRBJ2-1	CASSPAPSNEQFF	TGCGCCAGCAGCCCGGCCCCGAGCAATGAGCAGTTCTTC
NA	TRBD2	TRBV20-1	TRBJ2-3	CSAYFGTSGRKYF	TGCAGTGCTTACTTCGGGACTAGCGGCCGGAAGTATTTT
NA	TRBD1	TRBV11-2	TRBJ2-7	CASSSMGQSLHEQYF	TGTGCCAGCAGCTCCATGGGACAGTCCCTTCACGAGCAGTACTTC
few	TRBD2	TRBV7-9	TRBJ2-1	CASPGESGGPWNEQFF	TGTGCCAGCCCAGGCGAGAGCGGGGGACCTTGGAATGAGCAGTTCTTC
NA	NA	TRBV9	TRBJ2-7	CASSVGSGWSEEQYF	TGTGCCAGCAGCGTAGGCAGCGGGTGGAGTGAGGAGCAGTACTTC
NA	TRBD1	TRBV29-1	TRBJ2-7	CSVEETGQGAYEQYF	TGCAGCGTTGAAGAAACTGGACAGGGAGCTTACGAGCAGTACTTC
few	NA	TRBV24-1	TRBJ1-5	CATSDLGENQPQHF	TGTGCCACCAGTGATTTAGGGGAGAATCAGCCCCAGCATTTT
NA	NA	TRBV10-3	TRBJ2-7	CAISESQVSYEQYF	TGTGCCATCAGTGAGTCACAGGTATCCTACGAGCAGTACTTC
NA	TRBD2	TRBV4-1	TRBJ2-3	CASSQDWGTSADTQYF	TGCGCCAGCAGCCAAGATTGGGGGACTAGTGCAGATACGCAGTATTTT
NA	TRBD2	TRBV6-1	TRBJ2-7	CASTLAGGTYEQYF	TGTGCCAGCACCCTAGCGGGAGGGACCTACGAGCAGTACTTC
NA	NA	TRBV6-1	TRBJ2-3	CASSGSAGAPPTDTQYF	TGTGCCAGCTCGGGGTCGGCGGGGGCCCCCCCCACAGATACGCAGTATTTT
medium-sized	TRBD1	TRBV20-1	TRBJ2-2	CSARTATGGPGELFF	TGCAGTGCTAGGACCGCTACAGGGGGCCCCGGGGAGCTGTTTTTT
few	TRBD1	TRBV19	TRBJ2-7	CASSIRTGGYEQYF	TGTGCCAGTAGTATTCGGACAGGGGGCTACGAGCAGTACTTC
NA	NA	TRBV7-3	TRBJ2-1	CASSYSSYNEQFF	TGTGCCAGCAGCTATAGCTCCTACAATGAGCAGTTCTTC
NA	TRBD2	TRBV5-1	TRBJ2-7	CASSPGLAGYEQYF	TGCGCCAGCAGCCCCGGACTAGCGGGGTACGAGCAGTACTTC
NA	TRBD1	TRBV18	TRBJ1-6	CASSPQHLGPQGLNSPLHF	TGTGCCAGCTCACCCCAACACCTGGGTCCACAGGGGTTAAATTCACCCCTCCACTTT
NA	TRBD2	TRBV27	TRBJ2-1	CASSLRYGTSDYNEQFF	TGTGCCAGCAGTTTAAGGTATGGGACTAGCGACTACAATGAGCAGTTCTTC
once	NA	TRBV28	TRBJ2-7	CASSLVLPGAPGEQYF	TGTGCCAGCAGTTTAGTCCTTCCCGGAGCACCAGGCGAGCAGTACTTC
NA	NA	TRBV5-1	TRBJ1-6	CASSLDEGGNSPLHF	TGCGCCAGCAGCTTGGACGAGGGGGGCAATTCACCCCTCCACTTT
NA	NA	TRBV28	TRBJ2-5	CASSSLEGIGDETQYF	TGTGCCAGCAGTTCCCTTGAAGGGATCGGAGATGAGACCCAGTACTTC
NA	NA	TRBV28	TRBJ2-2	CASSYSGELFF	TGTGCCAGCAGTTATTCCGGGGAGCTGTTTTTT
NA	TRBD2	TRBV28	TRBJ2-7	CASSFWGLAGGPGEQYF	TGTGCCAGCAGTTTTTGGGGACTAGCGGGAGGGCCGGGAGAGCAGTACTTC
NA	TRBD1	TRBV9	TRBJ1-1	CASSVRDREYVTEAFF	TGTGCCAGCAGCGTCCGGGACAGGGAATATGTCACTGAAGCTTTCTTT
few	NA	TRBV10-3	TRBJ2-7	CAISGRGDYEQYF	TGTGCCATCAGTGGGAGGGGGGACTACGAGCAGTACTTC
NA	TRBD1	TRBV19	TRBJ1-2	CASSGGQGSSGYTF	TGTGCCAGTAGTGGCGGACAGGGGTCGTCTGGCTACACCTTC
few	NA	TRBV19	TRBJ1-1	CASSNWHTEAFF	TGTGCCAGTAGTAATTGGCACACTGAAGCTTTCTTT
NA	TRBD2	TRBV5-4	TRBJ2-2	CASSRMRGGPTGELFF	TGTGCCAGCAGCAGGATGCGGGGGGGCCCAACCGGGGAGCTGTTTTTT